The 14 T cell receptor beta chains below come from one sample, sequenced in a study of blood T cell repertoires in COVID-19. Assay used: immunoSEQ multiplex PCR; TCRdb lists only in-frame clones, some missing. The data show roughly 200,000 clones, roughly 85% seen once. Sequenced material: peripheral blood. The receptors originated from a human donor with active or convalescent COVID-19. The donor label of this sample is uncertain.

The genes are TRBV30 and TRBJ2-2, with a weak D call TRBD1 (5 bases). There are 15 residues in the CDR3. The V gene's germline CDR1 is GTSNPN and CDR2 SVGIG (reference sequence). Trimming stripped 5 bases from V and 0 bases from J, with 13 bases between. The CDR3, as DNA: TGTGCCTGGGGACACGGCGGCCCGAACACCGGGGAGCTGTTTTTT. Translated, it gives CAWGHGGPNTGELFF.

The gene calls are TRBV30 and TRBJ2-2, with D tentatively TRBD2 (5 bases). V lost 2 bases and J 7 bases, leaving 14 bases between the germline ends. Germline V gene lookup returns CDR1 GTSNPN and CDR2 SVGIG (reference sequence). The CDR3 has 14 residues. The CDR3 loop reads CAWSLAGLIGELFF. Here the CDR3 DNA reads TGTGCCTGGAGTTTGGCCGGACTCATCGGGGAGCTGTTTTTT.

The table lists this clone with a few counts. CDR3 nucleotides: TGTGCCAGCAGCCTCGGGACAGACTTTTCAGGCTACACCTTC. Its protein product is CASSLGTDFSGYTF. The J gene is TRBJ1-2, the V gene TRBV2, with 7 nucleotides matching TRBD1. Trimming removed 6 bases from V and 8 bases from J; junction bases left unmatched: 12. The CDR3 length is 14 residues. CDR1 is SNHLY, CDR2 FYNNEI, per germline.

The chain combines TRBV5-5 with TRBJ2-6, with a possible D match to TRBD1 (7 bases). The germline CDR1 and CDR2 sequences are SGHKS and YYEKEE (reference sequence). The CDR3 loop spans 20 amino acids. Deletions cut 0 bases from V and 0 bases from J, with 19 bases between. CDR3 DNA sequence: TGTGCCAGCAGCTTGGGAAGTGCGGGACAGTCAATCTCTGGGGCCAACGTCCTGACTTTC. Its translation: CASSLGSAGQSISGANVLTF.

This chain joins TRBV30 and TRBJ2-7; no definite D call. Germline V CDR1 and CDR2: GTSNPN, SVGIG (reference sequence). CDR3 length: 12 amino acids. V was cut by 4 bases and J by 0 bases, with 7 bases left in between. As DNA, the CDR3 is TGTGCCTGGAAAGTGAGCTCCTACGAGCAGTACTTC. Encoded protein: CAWKVSSYEQYF.

The chain employs TRBV7-9 and TRBJ2-7; TRBD2 is a possible D gene (7 bases). Germline lookup yields CDR1 SEHNR and CDR2 FQNEAQ (reference sequence). Between the trimmed V and J ends, which lost 1 base and 5 bases, there was a span of 15 bases. The CDR3 sequence is 15 residues long. The CDR3 bases are TGTGCCAGCAGCTTAGTCTCGGGGGGCATGGACGAGCAGTACTTC. This encodes CASSLVSGGMDEQYF.

This clone turned up a few times. V and J are TRBV5-4 and TRBJ2-7; D gene uncertain. In germline, CDR1 is SGHNT, CDR2 YYREEE (reference sequence). This CDR3 comprises 13 residues. V was pared by 2 bases and J by 4 bases, with 10 bases between. The CDR3 DNA reads as TGTGCCAGCAGCTTCCCATCTAGTTACGAGCAGTACTTC. This codes for CASSFPSSYEQYF.

The rearrangement joins TRBV2 to TRBJ2-2; the match to TRBD2 covers 7 bases. The CDR3 is 17 amino acids. Per germline, CDR1 SNHLY and CDR2 FYNNEI. Trimming took 4 bases from V and 3 from J; bases not matched to a gene: 11. Here the CDR3 DNA reads TGTGCCAGCAGTGTAATTGCGGGAGTGGGTTACACCGGGGAGCTGTTTTTT. It translates to CASSVIAGVGYTGELFF.

This clone was detected once. The V call is TRBV11-2, the J call TRBJ2-3, with a weak D call TRBD2 (6 bases). Germline V gene data show CDR1 as SGHAT and CDR2 as FQNNGV. The CDR3 is 14 residues long. Deletions cut 2 bases from V and 6 bases from J, with 12 bases between. CDR3 nucleotides: TGTGCCAGCAGCTTAAATCCCGGGGGTGATACGCAGTATTTT. Translated: CASSLNPGGDTQYF.

A few counts support this clone. This chain connects TRBV6-1 to TRBJ2-2; weak D call: TRBD1 (6 bases). Trimming took off 6 bases at V and 2 bases at J, with 13 bases between the two ends. In germline, CDR1 is MNHNS, CDR2 SASEGT. This CDR3 region has 15 residues. The CDR3 sequence is CASRPGTTNTGELFF. CDR3 DNA: TGTGCCAGCAGGCCCGGGACAACAAACACCGGGGAGCTGTTTTTT.

The V call is TRBV12-3 or TRBV12-4, the J call TRBJ2-1; 8 positions agree with TRBD2. V trimming: 3 bases; J trimming: 14 bases; junction bases outside the gene matches: 3. This CDR3 has 11 residues. In DNA, the CDR3 is TGTGCCAGCAGTTTCGGAGCGGGGGAGTTCTTC. It translates to CASSFGAGEFF.

The chain uses TRBV5-6 and TRBJ2-1, with TRBD2 matching over 11 bases. The germline V gene encodes CDR1 SGHDT and CDR2 YYEEEE. This CDR3 region has 14 residues. Trimming at V came to 0 bases and at J to 14 bases, leaving 7 bases not matched to a gene. CDR3 sequence (DNA): TGTGCCAGCAGCTTGGGGATACTAGCGGGGGCGGAGTTCTTC. This codes for CASSLGILAGAEFF.

The rearrangement joins TRBV12-3 or TRBV12-4 to TRBJ2-3; D is ambiguous. The V end was cut by 5 bases, the J end by 10 bases, with 7 bases between. CDR3 length: 10 amino acids. CDR3 bases: TGTGCCAGCAGTGTCACAGCGCAGTATTTT. Protein product: CASSVTAQYF.

The CDR3 DNA follows: TGTGCCAGCAGCTTTCGTCCGACCGGGGATGATGAGCAGTTCTTC. Residues: CASSFRPTGDDEQFF. The chain joins TRBV12-1 to TRBJ2-1; the table gives TRBD2 as D, unverified against the DNA. TRBV12-1 is listed as a pseudogene. The CDR3 length is 15 residues.